Included here is one T cell receptor beta chain sequence, with context. As yet, its antigen is unknown. TCR beta cDNA was prepared out of 500 ng total RNA by means of a constant-region primer. Researchers made the TCR beta libraries by running three nested multiplex PCR rounds with slightly modified ARM-PCR. It was with TRBV1-TRBV30 forward primers and a C-beta reverse primer that the first two PCR rounds were run, at around 11 cycles each. TCRdb processed the multiplex PCR reads anew with MiXCR; each CDR3 protein has one entry. The sample lists roughly 53,000 distinct CDR3 sequences, over 65% occurring once. Trimming left V 4 bases short and J 6 bases short, with 15 bases between. Germline CDR1 and CDR2: MNHEY and SVGAGI. The CDR3 length is 15 residues. The sample comes from a study of tumor-infiltrating lymphocytes in primary liver carcinoma. For each extraction, RNA and DNA were obtained together from about 19-30 mg of unsorted bulk tissue.

Study-wide results and limits: When set against blood, tumors had a significantly higher top-250-clone fraction (p = 0.039).

Material: liver tumor tissue from sampling region 2. This sample's subset: tumor region T2, inferior pole. This receptor was taken from a man in his forties with primary liver carcinoma and hepatitis B virus infection. The V gene is TRBV6-5, the J gene TRBJ2-2; D is undetermined. CDR3 DNA sequence: TGTGCCAGCAGTTTCGCAGTTGACGGCGCCGGGGAGCTGTTTTTT. Residues: CASSFAVDGAGELFF.